Below, 18 T cell receptor beta chains from the same sample are listed, as sequenced in a study of human T cells and chemical hapten exposure. The sample's time point: pre-sensitization, week 0. As for treatment: therapeutic diphenylcyclopropenone sensitization with weekly scalp DPC. From whole blood left unfractionated, total RNA was extracted. TCRdb re-called the RACE reads through MiXCR, storing one row per CDR3 protein. The repertoire holds approximately 50,000 distinct CDR3 sequences, with roughly 10% as singletons. The sequences come from whole blood, collected in connection with sensitization to the hapten diphenylcyclopropenone (DPC). These receptors all stem from a woman aged 30 to 39 with alopecia areata. Some clones in this sample may be carry-over from other donors' samples.

This sequence joins TRBV4-1 and TRBJ2-1; TRBD1 agrees at 9 bases. The ends lost 3 bases at V and 7 bases at J; junction bases unmatched: 7. The CDR3 runs 15 residues. The germline gives CDR1 MGHRA, CDR2 YSYEKL. CDR3 loop: CASSHTGTGSNEQFF. For the CDR3, the DNA is TGCGCCAGCAGCCATACCGGGACAGGGTCAAATGAGCAGTTCTTC.

This clonotype has a count of ten or more. CDR3 DNA sequence: TGTGCCAGCAGCCGAACCCAGGGGGCGAATCAGCCCCAGCATTTT. Its translation: CASSRTQGANQPQHF. The chain combines TRBV27 with TRBJ1-5; 8 bases line up with TRBD1. CDR3 length: 15 residues. The germline CDR1 and CDR2 sequences are MNHEY and SMNVEV (reference sequence). V shed 6 bases, J shed 4 bases, and the junction held 8 bases outside the gene matches.

CDR3 bases: TGTGCCAGCAGCGCAACCTTGGACAGAGAACTCACAGATACGCAGTATTTT. Its translation is CASSATLDRELTDTQYF. V gene TRBV7-8 combines with J gene TRBJ2-3, with a tentative D call TRBD1 (6 bases). Deletions cut 5 bases from V and 2 bases from J, with 20 bases between. The CDR3 covers 17 residues. Germline lookup yields CDR1 SGHVS and CDR2 FQNEAQ.

The rearrangement uses TRBV28 and TRBJ1-6; D unresolved. The V gene's germline CDR1 is MDHEN and CDR2 SYDVKM. The CDR3 consists of 14 residues. V was trimmed by 6 bases and J by 9 bases, leaving 15 bases between them. CDR3 sequence: CASRLSNLVSPLHF. CDR3 coding DNA: TGTGCCAGCAGACTATCCAATTTGGTTTCACCCCTCCACTTT. The complete variable domain, with remaining parts taken from reference TRBV28 and TRBJ1-6, reads DVKVTQSSRYLVKRTGEKVFLECVQDMDHENMFWYRQDPGLGLRLIYFSYDVKMKEKGDIPEGYSVSREKKERFSLILESASTNQTSMYLCASRLSNLVSPLHFGNGTRLTVT.

This clonotype was observed a few times. The chain has TRBV5-1 and TRBJ1-2, with D perhaps matching TRBD1 (6 bases). The CDR3 has 16 amino acids. Trimming left V 0 bases short and J 4 bases short, with 16 bases between. In germline, CDR1 is SGHRS, CDR2 YFSETQ. Here the CDR3 DNA reads TGCGCCAGCAGCTTGGCGGGACACCCGGAAGCCTATGGCTACACCTTC. Encoded protein: CASSLAGHPEAYGYTF.

This clonotype occurred many times. The chain employs TRBV6-2 or TRBV6-3 and TRBJ2-3; D not resolved. V gave up 2 bases and J gave up 2 bases, with 14 bases separating them. CDR1 is MNHEY, CDR2 SVGEGT, per germline. The CDR3 length is 16 residues. In DNA, the CDR3 is TGTGCCAGCAGTTACCGGCATCCCGTTTACACAGATACGCAGTATTTT. Its translation: CASSYRHPVYTDTQYF.

Worth noting for this clonotype: This may come from a read error, since a much larger clone is one base off. No conserved phenylalanine or tryptophan ends this CDR3, so it is likely a read error. This chain links TRBV3-1 with TRBJ2-3; D uncertain. The CDR3 loop spans 12 amino acids. Trimming removed 1 base from V and 4 bases from J, with 3 bases in between. In germline, CDR1 is LGHDT, CDR2 YNNKEL (reference sequence). The CDR3 coding sequence is TGTGCCAGCAGCCAAGTCGCAGATACGCAGTATTTG. Its protein product is CASSQVADTQYL.

The genes are TRBV5-6 and TRBJ2-1; TRBD2 matches 9 bases. V lost 0 bases, J lost 5 bases, and 6 bases stayed unmatched. The germline V gene has CDR1 SGHDT and CDR2 YYEEEE. CDR3 length: 16 residues. This chain's CDR3 is CASSLDLAGNNNEQFF. CDR3 sequence (DNA): TGTGCCAGCAGCTTGGATCTAGCGGGGAATAACAATGAGCAGTTCTTC. The full variable domain, with the rest looked up from reference TRBV5-6 and TRBJ2-1, is DAGVTQSPTHLIKTRGQQVTLRCSPKSGHDTVSWYQQALGQGPQFIFQYYEEEERQRGNFPDRFSGHQFPNYSSELNVNALLLGDSALYLCASSLDLAGNNNEQFFGPGTRLTVL.

This clonotype has a count of ten or more. V usage is TRBV5-1 and J usage is TRBJ2-1, with 10 bases that match TRBD2. CDR1 and CDR2 (germline): SGHRS, YFSETQ. The ends lost 2 bases at V and 8 bases at J; junction bases unmatched: 7. This CDR3 has 15 residues. The CDR3 DNA follows: TGCGCCAGCAGCTTCGGGCTAGCGGGGGCGGATGAGCAGTTCTTC. Translated, it gives CASSFGLAGADEQFF.

This clonotype appeared many times. This rearrangement joins TRBV12-3 or TRBV12-4 to TRBJ1-2; tentative D call: TRBD1 (5 bases). The CDR3 has 14 residues. V lost 2 bases and J lost 4, with 11 bases in between. CDR3 residues: CASSLSGTGYGYTF. The DNA of the CDR3 is TGTGCCAGCAGTTTATCAGGGACCGGCTATGGCTACACCTTC.

This clonotype was seen only a few times. The rearrangement uses TRBV12-3 or TRBV12-4 and TRBJ1-6; D possibly corresponds to TRBD1 (6 bases). Trimming took off 10 bases at V and 0 bases at J, with 13 bases between the two ends. The CDR3 spans 15 residues. CDR3 DNA sequence: TGTGCCACCACCCGGGGGGCCTCCTATAATTCACCCCTCCACTTT. It is translated as CATTRGASYNSPLHF.

This clonotype has a handful of counts. This chain connects TRBV7-9 to TRBJ1-1; 7 bases map to TRBD1. Unmatched junction bases numbered 6, after V lost 2 bases and J lost 3 bases. In germline, CDR1 is SEHNR, CDR2 FQNEAQ (reference sequence). This CDR3 spans 15 amino acids. DNA of the CDR3: TGTGCCAGCAGCTTATTGCGCCAGGGGGACACTGAAGCTTTCTTT. This sequence encodes CASSLLRQGDTEAFF. Full variable domain (outside the CDR3, taken from reference TRBV7-9 and TRBJ1-1): DTGVSQNPRHKITKRGQNVTFRCDPISEHNRLYWYRQTLGQGPEFLTYFQNEAQLEKSRLLSDRFSAERPKGSFSTLEIQRTEQGDSAMYLCASSLLRQGDTEAFFGQGTRLTVV.

The chain couples TRBV4-3 to TRBJ2-1; no firm D call. The CDR3 runs 13 residues. Germline loops: CDR1 LGHNA, CDR2 YSLEER. V dropped 1 base and J dropped 8 bases, with 9 bases sitting between them. CDR3 residues: CASSQATTHEQFF. The CDR3 nucleotides read TGCGCCAGCAGCCAAGCTACAACCCATGAGCAGTTCTTC.

V and J are TRBV6-2 or TRBV6-3 and TRBJ2-3; 11 positions agree with TRBD2. V lost 2 bases, J lost 4 bases, and 2 bases stayed unmatched. The length of the CDR3 is 15 residues. Germline CDR1 reads MNHEY; CDR2 reads SVGEGT. CDR3 sequence reads: CASSYGGLAADTQYF. CDR3 DNA sequence: TGTGCCAGCAGTTACGGGGGACTAGCGGCAGATACGCAGTATTTT.

Relative to its sample, this clonotype is medium-sized. The V and J genes are TRBV2 and TRBJ2-3; D gene unclear. The CDR3 is made up of 15 amino acids. Trimming pared 2 bases from V and 3 bases from J, leaving 12 bases between. Germline V gene data show CDR1 as SNHLY and CDR2 as FYNNEI. CDR3 nucleotides: TGTGCCAGCAGTGAACAGACACGGATAACAGATACGCAGTATTTT. Protein product: CASSEQTRITDTQYF. Based on the CDR3 plus reference TRBV2 and TRBJ2-3, the full variable domain is EPEVTQTPSHQVTQMGQEVILRCVPISNHLYFYWYRQILGQKVEFLVSFYNNEISEKSEIFDDQFSVERPDGSNFTLKIRSTKLEDSAMYFCASSEQTRITDTQYFGPGTRLTVL.

This clonotype was picked up a small number of times. This chain connects TRBV5-1 to TRBJ2-7, with unresolved D. CDR1 and CDR2 (germline): SGHRS, YFSETQ. The germline V and J ends were trimmed by 4 bases and 5 bases, with 13 bases remaining between them. The CDR3 loop spans 13 amino acids. CDR3 DNA: TGCGCCAGCAGCCCTCACTCAGGTCACGAGCAGTACTTC. Translation gives CASSPHSGHEQYF.

This clonotype was picked up a small number of times. This chain joins TRBV6-2 or TRBV6-3 and TRBJ2-1; perhaps TRBD1 as D (6 bases). V was shortened by 6 bases and J by 2 bases, with 8 bases between the two germline ends. The CDR3 loop spans 13 amino acids. Germline V gene data show CDR1 as MNHEY and CDR2 as SVGEGT. The CDR3 sequence: CASRDRTYNEQFF. The CDR3 DNA follows: TGTGCCAGCAGGGACAGAACCTACAATGAGCAGTTCTTC.

The table lists this clonotype with many counts. V is TRBV12-3 or TRBV12-4 and J is TRBJ2-3, with 9 nucleotides matching TRBD1. The CDR3 covers 16 residues. Losses at the gene ends were 5 bases for V and 2 bases for J; bases not matched to a gene: 8. CDR3 sequence: CASSPRTGAVTDTQYF. The CDR3 coding sequence is TGTGCCAGCAGTCCCCGGACAGGGGCTGTCACAGATACGCAGTATTTT.